The present entry profiles one T cell receptor (beta chain) with its context. The antigen it binds to is not known. Per-base qualities were not stored, and no clone one base away is much larger. These data belong to a study of T-cell reconstitution after alpha-beta-depleted transplantation in children (dated by TCRdb to the mid-2010s). Concerning the study at large: The study quantitatively tracked T-cell immune reconstitution after TCRalphabeta/CD19-depleted allogeneic hematopoietic cell transplantation in children using TCR repertoire profiling.

Library preparation was by PCR. Sequencing instrument: Illumina HiSeq 2500. Molecular barcoding was employed in the preparation of TCR libraries, with unique molecular identifiers being used to normalize TCRbeta repertoire quantification. TCRdb handled the public reads itself, with Q25 trimming in fastp and clone calling in MiXCR, and kept productive beta chains. Rows matching on CDR3 protein sequence are summarized as one entry with the most common DNA and genes. The table for this sample lists more than 100,000 distinct CDR3 sequences; 20% to 25% of them were counted only once. About 10% of the sample comes from the top ten. From the germline V gene, CDR1 is MNHEY and CDR2 is SVGAGI. The junction shows trimming of 0 bases on V and 5 bases on J, plus 7 bases between the germline ends. Spanning cysteine to phenylalanine, the CDR3 consists of 13 amino acids. Solely the CDR3 DNA is kept, with 39 bases framed from the first base.

The treatment or condition label, read with the paper, signifies: allogeneic hematopoietic cell transplantation with graft depleted of TCRalphabeta T cells and CD19 B cells. The children who served as transplant recipients had been given grafts of TCRalphabeta/CD19-depleted allogeneic hematopoietic cells. Results the study describes overall, beyond this receptor: The apparently early alphabetaT-cell count recovery about two months after transplant was reportedly dependent on only several hundred rapidly expanded clones derived from non-depleted graft cells. The high TCRbeta diversity at day 60 in some patients was ascribed to recipient T cells and intrathymic progenitors that had survived conditioning. Over subsequent months, a decline in hyperexpanded clone frequencies was noted, and after one year, T-cell counts and TCRbeta diversity were mostly ascribed to newly produced T cells.

This sequence uses TRBV6-5 and TRBJ2-5; confidence is insufficient to name the D gene. This clonotype was sampled from a male patient between 2 and 10 years old who had a stem cell transplant for chronic granulomatous disease, so the T cells may come from the graft donor. The specimen comprised PBMCs, mostly from graft donor cells, sampled 180 days after TCRalphabeta/CD19-depleted stem cell transplant. The sequenced DNA: TGTGCCAGCAGTTACTCGGGATGGGAGACCCAGTACTTC. It codes for CASSYSGWETQYF.